This record looks at one T cell receptor beta chain sequence and its context. The specificity of this receptor is unknown. There are no base qualities to consult, and no much larger clone falls within one base. This entry comes from a study of shared clonotypes between healthy human individuals (dated by TCRdb to about 2020). Broadly, across the study: The cohort comprised two women and a few men aged 18 to 49 years. Different laboratories and diverse techniques were used to prepare libraries and sequence TCR repertoires, to increase sequencing depth and limit assay-specific biases. To estimate repertoire size and how much clonotypes are shared between individuals, the study performed deep sequencing of blood TCR repertoires from roughly five healthy adults. Per donor, three plates each were used for CD4 naive and CD4 memory, two for CD8 naive, and one for CD8 memory. Between about 0.94 and 8.9 billion PBMCs per donor were obtained by leukapheresis.

Using the deep immunoSEQ assay, TCR CDR3 regions were amplified from genomic DNA by multiplex PCR. For each cell subset, the extracted genomic DNA was distributed evenly across all wells of several immunoSEQ 96-well plates, and each plate served as one replicate. For sorted subsets, roughly 200 ng of genomic DNA, equivalent to 25,000 to 35,000 T cell genomes, went into each replicate PCR. The purified libraries were quantified using a Qubit 3.0 fluorometer, sized with a Bioanalyzer 2100, and then quantified again using the KAPA Library Quantification kit. Each immunoSEQ 96-well plate was sequenced on its own single-read 150-cycle Illumina NextSeq 550 flow cell. In the paper's pipeline: Because the immunoSEQ output held only junctional sequences and lacked quality scores, the filtering could not match the filtering applied to full-length reads. Sequences were annotated with PyIR, a Python wrapper for IgBLAST v1.9, using IMGT germline references to assign V/J genes and CDR3. Reads were removed for weak V/J assignments (E-value above 1e-6), missing CDR3, stop codons, out-of-frame junctions, or ambiguous translated residues. V3J clonotypes were defined as sequences sharing an identical inferred V gene, J gene, and CDR3 amino acid sequence. Percentage overlap between repertoires was calculated by dividing the number of shared unique clonotypes by the size of the smaller repertoire. Richness of each repertoire was evaluated using RTK rarefaction, the Chao1 estimator, and Recon v2.1 estimates of unobserved clonotypes. Generation probabilities for all TCRbeta clonotypes obtained by the gDNA method from a handful of donors were computed using OLGA. TCRdb's version of the immuneACCESS table is confined to in-frame rearrangements and falls short of the full clone set. An unresolved V gene accounts for under half of the shortfall where checked; the remainder is of unknown origin. Clonal size and the V and J genes are those of that table, whereas D and trimming came from the DNA. The sample profile shows about 2.3 million clones; approximately 95% of them were found once. The ten biggest clones cover roughly 0.36% of the sample.

V is reduced by 5 bases and J by 5 bases, leaving a spacing of 15 bases between them. The CDR3 holds 15 amino acids from the cysteine to the phenylalanine. Only the CDR3 DNA stays, 45 bases, in frame from base 1. The germline V gene provides CDR1 SGHVS and CDR2 FQNEAQ. The donors were healthy, HIV-negative adults with no recently reported acute infections or vaccinations. Only Caucasian adults living in Nashville, Tennessee, USA were represented among the donors. CD4+ T cells were enriched by magnetic negative selection; naive cells were then positively selected on CD45RA, and the negative fraction formed the memory subset. After blood collection by leukapheresis, PBMCs were isolated using Ficoll-Histopaque density gradient centrifugation and then cryopreserved in the vapor phase of liquid nitrogen. Purity and quantity of every magnetically sorted T cell population were checked by analytical flow cytometry. Each sorted fraction had its genomic DNA isolated and then quantified by UV absorbance on a Nanodrop 2000c.

The study at large found these results: Pairwise subsampling indicated that sequencing depth was expected to affect the degree of clonotype sharing among donors. Sharing across a handful of donors was observed for approximately 4.6% of naive CD4, about 3.2% of naive CD8, over 2% of memory CD4, and 0.4% of memory CD8 clonotypes. Larger estimated clonotype richness was generally found for naive subsets than for memory subsets. Even with the large sequencing depth, rarefaction of the sorted-subset datasets indicated that sequencing was incomplete. Because the study included only a small number of donors, the genetic and exposure-history diversity represented was limited. Only blood was sampled, and tissue TCR repertoires likely differ from those in blood. Compared with non-shared clonotypes, clonotypes shared by all four sorted-subset donors had higher generation probabilities.

The sequencing sample was made of naive CD4+ T cells from PBMCs. The cell subset or site label, read with the paper, signifies: CD45RA+ positively selected. The sequence derives from a man aged 18-30 years in good health. Some clones in this sample may be carry-over from other donors' samples. The chain joins TRBV7-8 to TRBJ2-2, with the D gene uncertain. CDR3 region: CASSLGLALTGELFF. The DNA reads TGTGCCAGCAGCCTCGGGTTGGCCCTTACCGGGGAGCTGTTTTTT.